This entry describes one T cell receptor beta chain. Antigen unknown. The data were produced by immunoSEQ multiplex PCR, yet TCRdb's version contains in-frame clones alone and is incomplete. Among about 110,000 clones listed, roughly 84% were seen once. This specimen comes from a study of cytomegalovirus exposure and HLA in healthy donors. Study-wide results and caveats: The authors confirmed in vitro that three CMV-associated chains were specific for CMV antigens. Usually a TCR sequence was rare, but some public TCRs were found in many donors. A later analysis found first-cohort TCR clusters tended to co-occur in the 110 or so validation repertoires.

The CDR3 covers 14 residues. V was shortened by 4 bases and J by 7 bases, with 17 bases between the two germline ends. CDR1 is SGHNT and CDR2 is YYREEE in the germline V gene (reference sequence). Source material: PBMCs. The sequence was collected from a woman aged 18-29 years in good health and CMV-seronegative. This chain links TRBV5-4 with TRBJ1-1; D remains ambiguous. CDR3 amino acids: CASSPVGVPGEAFF. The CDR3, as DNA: TGTGCCAGCAGCCCGGTCGGGGTTCCGGGTGAAGCTTTCTTT.